This T cell receptor beta chain was found in a study of T cell responses to AZD1222 COVID-19 vaccine. Findings and limits, study-wide: Epitopes outside B.1.351 and B.1.1.7 mutated regions reportedly drew nearly half of spike TCRs. Seropositive AZD1222 recipients at baseline numbered only five or six. Among the donors, most were white British and more were female, and clonal diversity was possibly underestimated.

Trimming removed 6 bases from V and 5 bases from J, with 16 bases in between. Germline assignment: CDR1 MDHEN and CDR2 SYDVKM. The CDR3 length is 14 residues. TCRdb's copy holds only in-frame clones and misses some; the assay was immunoSEQ multiplex PCR. The table lists 99,000 or so clones, around 86% of them singletons. Worth noting for this clone: Its antigen remains unidentified.

The receptor's source is an adult who received the MenACWY meningococcal vaccine as a control. Sample: peripheral blood, taken 28 days after the second dose of the MenACWY control vaccine. J is TRBJ1-1 and V is TRBV28; no firm D call. CDR3 region: CASSPLQRRTEAFF. As DNA, the CDR3 is TGTGCCAGCAGCCCACTACAGAGGAGAACTGAAGCTTTCTTT.